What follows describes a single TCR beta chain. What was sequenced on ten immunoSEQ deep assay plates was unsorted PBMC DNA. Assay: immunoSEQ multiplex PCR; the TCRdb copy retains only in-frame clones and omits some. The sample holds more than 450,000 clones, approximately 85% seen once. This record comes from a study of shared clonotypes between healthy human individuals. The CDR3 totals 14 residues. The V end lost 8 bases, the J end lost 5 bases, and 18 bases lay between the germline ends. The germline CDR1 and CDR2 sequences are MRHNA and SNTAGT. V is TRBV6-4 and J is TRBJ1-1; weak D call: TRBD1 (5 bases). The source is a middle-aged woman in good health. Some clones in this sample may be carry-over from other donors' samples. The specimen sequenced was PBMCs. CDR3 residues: CASAPRAEGTEAFF. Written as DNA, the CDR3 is TGTGCCAGCGCCCCCAGGGCCGAGGGAACTGAAGCTTTCTTT.